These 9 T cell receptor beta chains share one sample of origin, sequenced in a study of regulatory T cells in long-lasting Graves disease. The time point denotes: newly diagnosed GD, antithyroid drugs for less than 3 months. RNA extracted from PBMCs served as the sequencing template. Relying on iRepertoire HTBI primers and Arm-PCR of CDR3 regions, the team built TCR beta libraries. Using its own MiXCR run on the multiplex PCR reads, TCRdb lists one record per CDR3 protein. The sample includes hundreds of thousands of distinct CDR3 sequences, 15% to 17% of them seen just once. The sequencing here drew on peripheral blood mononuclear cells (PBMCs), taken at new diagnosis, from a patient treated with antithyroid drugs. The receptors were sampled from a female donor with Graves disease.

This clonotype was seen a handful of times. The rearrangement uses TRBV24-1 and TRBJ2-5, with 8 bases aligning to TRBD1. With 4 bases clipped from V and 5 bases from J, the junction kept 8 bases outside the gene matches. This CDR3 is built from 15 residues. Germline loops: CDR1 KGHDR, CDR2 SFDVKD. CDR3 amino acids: CATSDPGQGMETQYF. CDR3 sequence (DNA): TGTGCCACCAGTGACCCCGGACAGGGAATGGAGACCCAGTACTTC.

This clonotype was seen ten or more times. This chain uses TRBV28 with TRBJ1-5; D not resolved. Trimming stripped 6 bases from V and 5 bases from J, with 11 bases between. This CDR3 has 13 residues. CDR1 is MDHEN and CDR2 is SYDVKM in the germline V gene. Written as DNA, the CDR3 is TGTGCCAGCAGGTCCCTGGGGTATCAGCCCCAGCATTTT. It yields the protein CASRSLGYQPQHF.

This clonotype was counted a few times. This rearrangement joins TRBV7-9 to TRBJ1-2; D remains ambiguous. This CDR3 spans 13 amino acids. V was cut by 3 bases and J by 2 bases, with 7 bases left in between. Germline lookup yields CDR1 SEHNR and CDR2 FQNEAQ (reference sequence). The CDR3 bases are TGTGCCAGCAGCTTCGGCATAAACTATGGCTACACCTTC. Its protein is CASSFGINYGYTF.

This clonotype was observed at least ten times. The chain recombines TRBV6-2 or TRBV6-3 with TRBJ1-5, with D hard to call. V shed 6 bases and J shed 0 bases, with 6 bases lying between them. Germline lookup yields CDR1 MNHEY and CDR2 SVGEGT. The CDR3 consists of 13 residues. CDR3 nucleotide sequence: TGTGCCAGCAGGGAACATAGCAATCAGCCCCAGCATTTT. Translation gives CASREHSNQPQHF.

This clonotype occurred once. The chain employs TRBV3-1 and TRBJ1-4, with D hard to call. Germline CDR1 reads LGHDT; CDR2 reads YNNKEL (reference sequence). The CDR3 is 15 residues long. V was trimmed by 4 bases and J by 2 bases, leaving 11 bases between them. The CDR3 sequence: CASSRAGPTNEKLFF. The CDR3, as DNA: TGTGCCAGCAGCCGAGCCGGGCCCACTAATGAAAAACTGTTTTTT.

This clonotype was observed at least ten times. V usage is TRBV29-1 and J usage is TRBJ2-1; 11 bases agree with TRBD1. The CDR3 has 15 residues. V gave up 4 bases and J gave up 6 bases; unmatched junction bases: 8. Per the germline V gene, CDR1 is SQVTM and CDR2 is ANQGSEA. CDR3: CSVGGGQGAFNEQFF. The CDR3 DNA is TGCAGCGTTGGGGGTGGACAGGGGGCGTTCAATGAGCAGTTCTTC.

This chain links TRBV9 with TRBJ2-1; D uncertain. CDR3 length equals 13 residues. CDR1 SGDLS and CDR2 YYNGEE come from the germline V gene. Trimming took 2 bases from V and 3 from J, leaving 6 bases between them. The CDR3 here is CASSVGFYNEQFF. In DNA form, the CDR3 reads TGTGCCAGCAGCGTGGGCTTCTACAATGAGCAGTTCTTC. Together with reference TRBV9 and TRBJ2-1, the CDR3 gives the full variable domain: DSGVTQTPKHLITATGQRVTLRCSPRSGDLSVYWYQQSLDQGLQFLIQYYNGEERAKGNILERFSAQQFPDLHSELNLSSLELGDSALYFCASSVGFYNEQFFGPGTRLTVL.

In DNA, the CDR3 is TGCAGCGTTGTGGGGACGACAGGCAACTATGGCTACACCTTC. Its translation: CSVVGTTGNYGYTF. This chain joins TRBV29-1 and TRBJ1-2; a possible D gene is TRBD1 (6 bases). Per the germline V gene, CDR1 is SQVTM and CDR2 is ANQGSEA. The CDR3 has 14 residues. Trimming took 4 bases from V and 2 from J, leaving 14 bases between them.

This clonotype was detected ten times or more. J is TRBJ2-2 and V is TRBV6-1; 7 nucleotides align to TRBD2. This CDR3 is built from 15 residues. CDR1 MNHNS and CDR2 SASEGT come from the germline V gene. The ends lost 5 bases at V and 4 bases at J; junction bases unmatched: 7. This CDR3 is CASSRGGAGTGELFF. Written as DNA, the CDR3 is TGTGCCAGCAGTAGGGGAGGGGCTGGCACCGGGGAGCTGTTTTTT.